The text below deals with one T cell receptor (beta chain). After removal of 0 bases from V and 6 bases from J, the junction contained 9 bases not matched to a gene. In germline, CDR1 is SGHRS, CDR2 YFSETQ. CDR3 length: 16 amino acids. This sample is part of a study of blood T cell repertoires in COVID-19. Under the authors' procedure: Reference gene primer amplification in the assay estimated nucleated cell counts. TCRdb keeps only in-frame clones here, not all; method: immunoSEQ multiplex PCR. V, J and clone size were drawn from that table, and D and trimming were deduced from the DNA. The table has 190,000 or so clones, around 83% seen once; the top ten hold roughly 2.9%.

The chain joins TRBV5-1 to TRBJ2-1; TRBD1 matches at 7 bases. Material for sequencing was peripheral blood. This receptor was identified in a woman aged 25 to 45 with active or convalescent COVID-19. This CDR3 reads CASSLGDSTRTNEQFF. The CDR3 DNA reads TGCGCCAGCAGCTTGGGGGACAGCACCAGAACCAATGAGCAGTTCTTC.